One and the same sample provided the 27 T cell receptor beta chains below, sequenced in a study of shared clonotypes between healthy human individuals. Produced via immunoSEQ multiplex PCR; TCRdb's table is partial and in-frame only. The sample includes 470,000 or so clones, more than 75% seen only once; the top ten take around 12%. The sample consisted of PBMCs. The receptors here all came from a woman aged 40 to 50 in good health. Some clones in this sample may be carry-over from other donors' samples.

This clone was found many times. The rearrangement joins TRBV19 to TRBJ1-1, with D possibly being TRBD1 (5 bases). Germline V gene data show CDR1 as LNHDA and CDR2 as SQIVND (reference sequence). This CDR3 region has 13 residues. With 3 bases removed from V and 7 bases from J, the gap between germline ends came to 12 bases. This chain's CDR3 is CASSIRAGLEAFF. The CDR3 coding sequence is TGTGCCAGTAGTATCAGGGCAGGGCTTGAAGCTTTCTTT. The whole variable domain, filled in from reference TRBV19 and TRBJ1-1, reads DGGITQSPKYLFRKEGQNVTLSCEQNLNHDAMYWYRQDPGQGLRLIYYSQIVNDFQKGDIAEGYSVSREKKESFPLTVTSAQKNPTAFYLCASSIRAGLEAFFGQGTRLTVV.

The chain employs TRBV28 and TRBJ1-2; 7 nucleotides agree with TRBD1. Germline V gives CDR1 MDHEN, CDR2 SYDVKM. This CDR3 region has 16 residues. The V segment lost 6 bases and the J segment 2 bases; nucleotides outside the gene matches: 12. This CDR3 is CASSPLDRVGNYGYTF. The CDR3, as DNA: TGTGCCAGCAGCCCTCTTGACAGGGTAGGGAACTATGGCTACACCTTC.

This clone showed up just once. The chain recombines TRBV11-2 with TRBJ2-5, with D perhaps given as TRBD1 or TRBD2 (6 bases each). Trimming took 3 bases from V and 5 from J, leaving 16 bases between them. Germline V lookup: CDR1 SGHAT, CDR2 FQNNGV. The CDR3 length is 15 residues. The CDR3 DNA reads as TGTGCCAGCAGCTTGCCGGGGGCAGGGGAGGAGACCCAGTACTTC. Translation: CASSLPGAGEETQYF.

The sample holds a few counts of this clone. This chain links TRBV30 with TRBJ1-1; the D gene is possibly TRBD1 (6 bases). In germline, CDR1 is GTSNPN, CDR2 SVGIG (reference sequence). With 1 base removed from V and 3 bases from J, the gap between germline ends came to 9 bases. There are 13 residues in the CDR3. CDR3 coding DNA: TGTGCCTGGAGTGGCGGGGGCTACACTGAAGCTTTCTTT. Amino acid sequence: CAWSGGGYTEAFF.

V usage is TRBV29-1 and J usage is TRBJ2-3; 13 bases are a match to TRBD2. This CDR3 region has 16 residues. Germline assignment: CDR1 SQVTM and CDR2 ANQGSEA. After removal of 7 bases from V and 0 bases from J, the junction contained 7 bases not matched to a gene. The DNA of the CDR3 is TGCAGCGCTCCGGGGGGACTAGCGGGAAGCACAGATACGCAGTATTTT. Encoded protein: CSAPGGLAGSTDTQYF.

The chain employs TRBV11-2 and TRBJ2-2; tentative D call: TRBD1 (6 bases). Germline V gene data show CDR1 as SGHAT and CDR2 as FQNNGV. The CDR3 has 15 residues. V lost 4 bases, J lost 4 bases, and 13 bases lay in between. The CDR3 DNA is TGTGCCAGCAGCTCCCGGACAGTGTCCACCGGGGAGCTGTTTTTT. Translating it yields CASSSRTVSTGELFF.

The CDR3: CASSLGLAYPYEQYF. CDR3 nucleotide sequence: TGTGCCAGCAGCTTAGGACTAGCGTATCCCTACGAGCAGTACTTC. This chain connects TRBV7-9 to TRBJ2-7; 8 positions agree with TRBD2. Germline V gene lookup returns CDR1 SEHNR and CDR2 FQNEAQ (reference sequence). J was trimmed by 2 bases and V by 1 base; bases with no gene match: 4. CDR3 size: 15 residues.

V gene TRBV27 combines with J gene TRBJ1-5, with TRBD1 matching 7 bases. CDR3 length: 14 residues. The germline V gene has CDR1 MNHEY and CDR2 SMNVEV (reference sequence). V trimming: 6 bases; J trimming: 2 bases; junction bases outside the gene matches: 4. CDR3 sequence reads: CASRRQGGNQPQHF. For the CDR3, the DNA is TGTGCCAGCAGGAGACAGGGAGGCAATCAGCCCCAGCATTTT.

The chain carries TRBV10-2 and TRBJ1-2, with 8 bases matching TRBD1. Per germline, CDR1 WSHSY and CDR2 SAAADI. This CDR3 region has 13 residues. V was clipped by 6 bases and J by 6 bases; unmatched bases: 6. CDR3 nucleotides: TGCGCCAGCAGCGAGACAGGGGCTCATGGCTACACCTTC. This sequence encodes CASSETGAHGYTF.

Details on this clone: Other DNA sequences within the sample encode an identical CDR3. This rearrangement joins TRBV30 to TRBJ2-5; D unresolved. CDR1 is GTSNPN and CDR2 is SVGIG in the germline V gene (reference sequence). The CDR3 totals 11 residues. V lost 5 bases and J lost 1, with 5 bases in between. The CDR3 spells CAWGVQETQYF. Here the CDR3 DNA reads TGTGCCTGGGGGGTCCAAGAGACCCAGTACTTC.

The chain recombines TRBV6-5 with TRBJ1-5; D remains ambiguous. This CDR3 region has 14 residues. CDR1 and CDR2 from the germline V gene are MNHEY and SVGAGI. Trimming took off 0 bases at V and 6 bases at J, with 9 bases between the two ends. This chain's CDR3 is CASSYSRLGQPQHF. CDR3 bases: TGTGCCAGCAGTTACTCGAGGTTGGGTCAGCCCCAGCATTTT.

The chain recombines TRBV28 with TRBJ1-2, with unresolved D. The V gene's germline CDR1 is MDHEN and CDR2 SYDVKM. V was pared by 3 bases and J by 3 bases, with 8 bases between. The CDR3 contains 13 residues. CDR3 in amino acids: CASSFGGDYGYTF. For the CDR3, the DNA is TGTGCCAGCAGTTTCGGTGGCGACTATGGCTACACCTTC.

CDR3 region: CASSPGGANWGETQYF. The CDR3 DNA is TGTGCCAGCAGCCCCGGTGGGGCAAATTGGGGGGAGACCCAGTACTTC. The chain uses TRBV9 and TRBJ2-5; D tentatively fits TRBD1 or TRBD2 (5 bases each). With 4 bases removed from V and 5 bases from J, the gap between germline ends came to 21 bases. The CDR3 length is 16 residues. CDR1 SGDLS and CDR2 YYNGEE come from the germline V gene.

The rearrangement uses TRBV4-3 and TRBJ1-6, with 7 bases matching TRBD1. V dropped 5 bases and J dropped 1; count of bases not matched to a gene: 5. CDR1 and CDR2 from the germline V gene are LGHNA and YSLEER. The CDR3 consists of 16 residues. The CDR3 DNA reads as TGCGCCAGCAGCAACCAGGGGGGATCCTATAATTCACCCCTCCACTTT. This sequence encodes CASSNQGGSYNSPLHF.

This clone was detected ten times or more. The chain joins TRBV6-1 to TRBJ1-1; D not resolved. CDR3 length equals 14 residues. From germline, CDR1 is MNHNS and CDR2 SASEGT. With 2 bases removed from V and 4 bases from J, the gap between germline ends came to 11 bases. The CDR3 DNA reads as TGTGCCAGCAGTGAAAATCCAGGCTTCACTGAAGCTTTCTTT. This encodes CASSENPGFTEAFF.

The gene calls are TRBV4-1 and TRBJ2-1, with D possibly matching TRBD2 (5 bases). CDR3 length equals 17 residues. Trimming removed 2 bases at V and 3 bases at J, with 17 bases between. Germline CDR1 MGHRA, CDR2 YSYEKL. The CDR3 DNA sequence: TGCGCCAGCAGCCAAACCCCCCGGGGTAGAAACTACAATGAGCAGTTCTTC. Amino acids: CASSQTPRGRNYNEQFF.

The chain combines TRBV5-6 with TRBJ2-3; the match to TRBD2 covers 9 bases. The CDR3 sequence is 16 residues long. Trimming removed 4 bases from V and 2 bases from J; junction bases left unmatched: 8. Germline CDR1 and CDR2: SGHDT and YYEEEE. CDR3 in DNA: TGTGCCAGCAGCCCTCGGACTAGCGCCACCACAGATACGCAGTATTTT. Residues: CASSPRTSATTDTQYF.

J is TRBJ1-5 and V is TRBV28; TRBD1 might be the D (5 bases). The length of the CDR3 is 12 residues. Germline CDR1 MDHEN, CDR2 SYDVKM. Trimming shortened V by 6 bases and J by 4 bases, and 7 bases separated the two germline ends. CDR3 DNA sequence: TGTGCCAGCAGCGGGGGGAATCAGCCCCAGCATTTT. Amino acid sequence: CASSGGNQPQHF. Supplemented by reference TRBV28 and TRBJ1-5, the full variable domain reads DVKVTQSSRYLVKRTGEKVFLECVQDMDHENMFWYRQDPGLGLRLIYFSYDVKMKEKGDIPEGYSVSREKKERFSLILESASTNQTSMYLCASSGGNQPQHFGDGTRLSIL.

This chain links TRBV29-1 with TRBJ2-7; 9 positions agree with TRBD1. This CDR3 has 12 residues. The J segment lost 6 bases and the V segment lost 4 bases, leaving 4 bases of the junction unmatched. From germline, CDR1 is SQVTM and CDR2 ANQGSEA. The CDR3 loop reads CSVGDRDSEQYF. The CDR3 region has the DNA TGCAGCGTTGGGGACAGGGATTCCGAGCAGTACTTC.

Here the CDR3 DNA reads TGTGCCAGCAGCCTGATTATAGGCCCCTCCTACAATGAGCAGTTCTTC. The encoded protein is CASSLIIGPSYNEQFF. The chain joins TRBV4-2 to TRBJ2-1; D remains ambiguous. Trimming took 4 bases from V and 0 from J, leaving 13 bases between them. The CDR3 sequence is 16 residues long. CDR1 and CDR2 (germline): LGHNA, YNFKEQ.

This clone was recorded only once. This chain's CDR3 is CASSLAPLGTQYF. CDR3 nucleotide sequence: TGTGCCAGCAGCTTAGCCCCTCTGGGTACGCAGTATTTT. The V gene is TRBV7-8, the J gene TRBJ2-3; D gene uncertain. Per germline, CDR1 SGHVS and CDR2 FQNEAQ. Trimming pared 0 bases from V and 8 bases from J, leaving 9 bases between. The CDR3 totals 13 residues.

V gene TRBV19 combines with J gene TRBJ1-1; D is ambiguous. The V gene's germline CDR1 is LNHDA and CDR2 SQIVND (reference sequence). Trimming pared 7 bases from V and 0 bases from J, leaving 9 bases between. CDR3 length: 13 residues. Written as DNA, the CDR3 is TGTGCCAGTACTTATGGGCTGAACACTGAAGCTTTCTTT. Residues: CASTYGLNTEAFF.

The CDR3 sequence is CASSLVAGSRETQYF. In DNA form, the CDR3 reads TGTGCCAGCAGCTTAGTGGCAGGGTCACGGGAGACCCAGTACTTC. This chain uses TRBV7-2 with TRBJ2-5, with a possible D match to TRBD1 (5 bases). V lost 1 base and J 5 bases, leaving 14 bases between the germline ends. This CDR3 contains 15 residues. CDR1 is SGHTA and CDR2 is FQGNSA in the germline V gene.

V is TRBV6-5 and J is TRBJ2-1; 7 nucleotides line up with TRBD1. Trimming took 2 bases from V and 8 from J; bases not matched to a gene: 6. Germline V gene lookup returns CDR1 MNHEY and CDR2 SVGAGI. The CDR3 totals 14 residues. The CDR3 coding sequence is TGTGCCAGCAGTTACAAGGGGGCTGGGGATGAGCAGTTCTTC. Protein product: CASSYKGAGDEQFF.

The J gene is TRBJ1-5, the V gene TRBV28; 8 positions agree with TRBD1. This CDR3 spans 14 amino acids. The V gene end was trimmed by 6 bases and the J gene end by 3 bases; junction bases not matched to a gene: 4. CDR1 and CDR2 from the germline V gene are MDHEN and SYDVKM. In DNA, the CDR3 is TGTGCCAGCAGCTCAGGGGGCTACAATCAGCCCCAGCATTTT. Translated, it gives CASSSGGYNQPQHF.

A remark on this clone: A far larger clone is one base from this, pointing to a likely read error. The CDR3 DNA reads as TGTACCAGCAGGGGACGGTCGAACACTGAAGCTTTCTTT. The encoded protein is CTSRGRSNTEAFF. This sequence joins TRBV28 and TRBJ1-1; possibly TRBD1 for D (6 bases). Germline-derived CDR1 and CDR2 are MDHEN and SYDVKM. CDR3 length equals 13 residues.

The chain has TRBV29-1 and TRBJ2-1, with 12 bases fitting TRBD1. Germline CDR1 and CDR2: SQVTM and ANQGSEA. V lost 6 bases, J lost 12 bases, and 12 bases stayed unmatched. The CDR3 loop spans 14 amino acids. The CDR3 nucleotides are TGCAGCGTGGGTGCGGGACAGGGGGCGGTGGGGCAGTTCTTC. Residues: CSVGAGQGAVGQFF.